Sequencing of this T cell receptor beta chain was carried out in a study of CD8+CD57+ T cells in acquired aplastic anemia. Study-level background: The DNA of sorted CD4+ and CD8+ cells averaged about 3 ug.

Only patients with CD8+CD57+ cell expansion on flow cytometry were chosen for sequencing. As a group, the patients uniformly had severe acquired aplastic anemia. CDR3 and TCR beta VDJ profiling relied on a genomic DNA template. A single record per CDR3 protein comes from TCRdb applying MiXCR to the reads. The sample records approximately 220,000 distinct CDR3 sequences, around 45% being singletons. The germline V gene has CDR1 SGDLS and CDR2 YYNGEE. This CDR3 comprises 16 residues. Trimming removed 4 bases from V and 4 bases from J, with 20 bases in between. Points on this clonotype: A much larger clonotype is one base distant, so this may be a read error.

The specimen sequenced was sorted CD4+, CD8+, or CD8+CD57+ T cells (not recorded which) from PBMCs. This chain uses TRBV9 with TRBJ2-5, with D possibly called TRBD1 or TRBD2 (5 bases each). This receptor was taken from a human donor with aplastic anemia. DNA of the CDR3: TGTGCCAGCAGCTTAGAAGTTAGAGGGACGTTAGAGACCCAGTACTTC. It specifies CASSLEVRGTLETQYF.